One T cell receptor beta chain is described in this entry. CDR1 and CDR2 from the germline V gene are SGHTA and FQGNSA. V shed 3 bases and J 7 bases; nucleotides not matched to a gene: 5. The CDR3 is 14 amino acids. The entry originates in a study of immune characterization of retroperitoneal liposarcoma. Each CDR3 protein gets one entry after TCRdb re-called the PCR reads with MiXCR. The sample records more than 10,000 distinct CDR3 sequences, approximately 25% being singletons. The J gene is TRBJ2-7, the V gene TRBV7-2; 11 nucleotides agree with TRBD1. The sequence came from a female donor with retroperitoneal liposarcoma. The sequenced material came from tumor tissue. The CDR3 sequence: CASSFGQGAREQYF. CDR3 DNA sequence: TGTGCCAGCAGCTTCGGACAGGGGGCTCGGGAGCAGTACTTC.